Shown below are 30 T cell receptor beta chains from a single sample sequenced in a study of Graves' ophthalmopathy and Graves' hyperthyroidism. The study amplified TCR beta CDR3 regions using RNA transcripts. RT-PCR with HTBI primers came first, then second-round multiplex PCR. TCRdb analysed the multiplex PCR reads with MiXCR anew, one entry per CDR3 protein. There are about 410,000 distinct CDR3 sequences in the sample; around 19% occur only once, and roughly 1.4% lies in the top ten. What was sequenced was peripheral blood. These TCRs come from a woman aged 18-29 years with Graves' ophthalmopathy.

Many counts were recorded for this clonotype. The gene calls are TRBV29-1 and TRBJ1-1, with D unresolved. Trimming pared 7 bases from V and 2 bases from J, leaving 29 bases between. CDR1 is SQVTM and CDR2 is ANQGSEA in the germline V gene. The CDR3 is 18 amino acids. The CDR3 DNA follows: TGCAGCGGGTTACTCCGTCCGGGGAGCGGGGTCCCAAACACTGAAGCTTTCTTT. Its protein is CSGLLRPGSGVPNTEAFF.

This clonotype was observed many times. The chain has TRBV19 and TRBJ2-7; 9 nucleotides line up with TRBD1. The junction had 13 bases not matched to a gene; V was cut back by 5 bases and J by 5 bases. This CDR3 has 16 amino acids. Germline V lookup: CDR1 LNHDA, CDR2 SQIVND (reference sequence). CDR3 residues: CASSRRQPNRGHEQYF. The CDR3 bases are TGTGCCAGTAGTCGACGACAACCGAACAGGGGGCACGAGCAGTACTTC.

The chain is built from TRBV13 and TRBJ2-7; TRBD2 agrees at 9 bases. The trim removed 6 bases at V and 5 bases at J, leaving 11 bases unmatched. There are 15 residues in the CDR3. Germline CDR1 is PRHDT and CDR2 is FYEKMQ (reference sequence). The CDR3, as DNA: TGTGCCAGCAGTTATCTGAAGCGGGAGGTTCACGAGCAGTACTTC. It yields the protein CASSYLKREVHEQYF.

This clonotype has a count of ten or more. The junction departs from the called germline gene at one end, perhaps through a read error. The rearrangement uses TRBV2 and TRBJ2-2; unclear D gene. This CDR3 is built from 13 residues. The germline V gene has CDR1 SNHLY and CDR2 FYNNEI. CDR3 amino acids: CASSEAGVGELFF. The CDR3 nucleotides read TGTGCCAGCAGCGAAGCAGGAGTCGGGGAGCTGTTTTTT.

This clonotype occurred many times. V gene TRBV6-1 combines with J gene TRBJ1-1; 7 bases are a match to TRBD1. Per the germline V gene, CDR1 is MNHNS and CDR2 is SASEGT. Losses at the gene ends were 7 bases for V and 4 bases for J; bases not matched to a gene: 12. CDR3 length equals 15 residues. CDR3 nucleotides: TGTGCCAGCAAAAAACAAGGGGGCGTCGGCACTGAAGCTTTCTTT. As protein: CASKKQGGVGTEAFF.

This clonotype occurred many times. The rearrangement links TRBV20-1 to TRBJ1-6; D is unresolved. Germline lookup yields CDR1 DFQATT and CDR2 SNEGSKA (reference sequence). The CDR3 runs 16 residues. V shed 0 bases and J shed 7 bases, with 16 bases lying between them. The CDR3 bases are TGCAGTGCTAGAGATTCCCGAGGGTCGAACAATTCACCCCTCCACTTT. Translating it yields CSARDSRGSNNSPLHF.

This clonotype was detected ten times or more. The gene calls are TRBV5-6 and TRBJ1-1; D gene uncertain. This CDR3 spans 13 amino acids. V shed 1 base and J shed 5 bases, with 9 bases lying between them. Germline V gene sequence: CDR1 SGHDT, CDR2 YYEEEE. CDR3 sequence: CASSLWVGTEAFF. In DNA form, the CDR3 reads TGTGCCAGCAGCTTGTGGGTTGGTACTGAAGCTTTCTTT.

The rearrangement joins TRBV24-1 to TRBJ2-7; TRBD2 matches at 10 bases. Germline CDR1 reads KGHDR; CDR2 reads SFDVKD. V lost 3 bases and J lost 5; bases outside the gene matches: 15. CDR3 length: 18 residues. The chain's CDR3 is CATSDLLGASGSSNEQYF. The CDR3, as DNA: TGTGCCACCAGTGATCTCTTGGGGGCTAGCGGGAGTTCTAACGAGCAGTACTTC.

Ten or more counts support this clonotype. This chain links TRBV20-1 with TRBJ2-7, with TRBD2 matching over 8 bases. CDR1 and CDR2 (germline): DFQATT, SNEGSKA (reference sequence). V gave up 1 base and J gave up 5 bases; unmatched junction bases: 7. The CDR3 contains 14 residues. The chain's CDR3 is CSARGPSGGDEQYF. CDR3 sequence (DNA): TGCAGTGCTAGAGGTCCCTCGGGGGGGGACGAGCAGTACTTC.

This clonotype was counted between two and nine times. The CDR3 protein is CASSYHIGTGDQETQYF. CDR3 DNA sequence: TGTGCCAGCAGCTATCATATCGGGACAGGGGACCAAGAGACCCAGTACTTC. The rearrangement links TRBV6-2 or TRBV6-3 to TRBJ2-5, with 10 bases lining up with TRBD1. With 6 bases clipped from V and 0 bases from J, the junction kept 10 bases outside the gene matches. The CDR3 is 17 amino acids. Germline lookup yields CDR1 MNHEY and CDR2 SVGEGT.

This clonotype was found a few times. This rearrangement joins TRBV15 to TRBJ1-1; maybe TRBD1 (6 bases). V gave up 2 bases and J gave up 4 bases, with 11 bases separating them. The CDR3 is made up of 14 amino acids. Germline V lookup: CDR1 LNHNV, CDR2 YYDKDF (reference sequence). CDR3 nucleotides: TGTGCCACCAGCAGACAGGGGATTGGCACTGAAGCTTTCTTT. Translation gives CATSRQGIGTEAFF.

This clonotype was detected many times. The gene calls are TRBV20-1 and TRBJ1-2; no reliable D call. Trimming cost V 5 bases and J 6 bases, with 10 bases left between them. Germline-derived CDR1 and CDR2 are DFQATT and SNEGSKA (reference sequence). The CDR3 consists of 11 residues. Here the CDR3 DNA reads TGCAGTGCTCCAGAACTCAATGGCTACACCTTC. Encoded protein: CSAPELNGYTF.

This clonotype was found many times. J is TRBJ2-5 and V is TRBV12-3 or TRBV12-4; 8 nucleotides agree with TRBD2. The CDR3 totals 15 residues. J was trimmed by 4 bases and V by 6 bases; bases with no gene match: 10. The CDR3 reads CASSPRGGTIETQYF. As DNA, the CDR3 is TGTGCCAGCAGCCCACGGGGGGGAACGATAGAGACCCAGTACTTC.

The chain couples TRBV10-3 to TRBJ1-6; 7 positions agree with TRBD1. The CDR3 contains 13 residues. J gave up 7 bases and V 6 bases, and 3 bases lay outside the gene matches. Germline lookup yields CDR1 ENHRY and CDR2 SYGVKD. The CDR3 sequence: CAIRQGTNSPLHF. In DNA form, the CDR3 reads TGTGCCATCAGACAGGGGACCAATTCACCCCTCCACTTT.

This clonotype was picked up many times. The CDR3 DNA is TGTGCCAGCAGTACAGGGGGCGGAACCGGGGAGCTGTTTTTT. Protein product: CASSTGGGTGELFF. The rearrangement joins TRBV6-5 to TRBJ2-2, with 9 positions matching TRBD1. CDR3 length equals 14 residues. Germline V gene sequence: CDR1 MNHEY, CDR2 SVGAGI. The V gene end was trimmed by 5 bases and the J gene end by 5 bases; junction bases not matched to a gene: 3.

This clonotype occurred many times. Here the CDR3 DNA reads TGTGCCAGCAGTGAACAGGTCCACACTGGAAACACCATATATTTT. Amino acid sequence: CASSEQVHTGNTIYF. This chain links TRBV2 with TRBJ1-3; D unclear. The CDR3 runs 15 residues. Trimming took 2 bases from V and 2 from J, leaving 10 bases between them. Germline CDR1 reads SNHLY; CDR2 reads FYNNEI.

CDR3 amino acids: CASSLYGTAAPGELFF. DNA for the CDR3: TGTGCCAGCAGTCTTTACGGGACAGCGGCCCCCGGGGAGCTGTTTTTT. The V and J genes are TRBV28 and TRBJ2-2, with 7 nucleotides matching TRBD1. Germline V lookup: CDR1 MDHEN, CDR2 SYDVKM. This CDR3 comprises 16 residues. The V gene end was trimmed by 5 bases and the J gene end by 6 bases; junction bases not matched to a gene: 12.

This clonotype was counted many times. This chain connects TRBV28 to TRBJ1-2; 8 bases align to TRBD1. CDR1 and CDR2 (germline): MDHEN, SYDVKM. The CDR3 extends over 15 amino acids. The V and J ends lost 6 bases and 4 bases, in that order; junction bases with no gene match: 10. CDR3: CASSSGQGRIYGYTF. The DNA for the CDR3 is TGTGCCAGCAGCAGCGGACAGGGCCGTATCTATGGCTACACCTTC.

This clonotype was counted many times. The chain recombines TRBV12-3 or TRBV12-4 with TRBJ2-7; a possible D gene is TRBD2 (6 bases). CDR3 size: 15 residues. V was clipped by 7 bases and J by 1 base, with 17 bases between them. CDR3 nucleotides: TGTGCCAGCACTGCCCGTTTGGGGGGTTCCTACGAGCAGTACTTC. This translates into CASTARLGGSYEQYF.

This clonotype showed up just a few times. The chain has TRBV11-2 and TRBJ1-1; D not certain. This CDR3 has 14 amino acids. CDR1 is SGHAT and CDR2 is FQNNGV in the germline V gene. V was cut by 5 bases and J by 10 bases, with 20 bases left in between. The CDR3 DNA follows: TGTGCCAGCAGCCGCCCCCCCTGGGTACCTGTAGCTTTCTTT. As protein: CASSRPPWVPVAFF. Full variable domain (rest looked up from reference TRBV11-2 and TRBJ1-1): EAGVAQSPRYKIIEKRQSVAFWCNPISGHATLYWYQQILGQGPKLLIQFQNNGVVDDSQLPKDRFSAERLKGVDSTLKIQPAKLEDSAVYLCASSRPPWVPVAFFGQGTRLTVV.

This clonotype was picked up many times. The chain couples TRBV5-1 to TRBJ2-7; 7 bases agree with TRBD1. Trimming cost V 0 bases and J 11 bases; bases outside gene matches: 14. The V gene's germline CDR1 is SGHRS and CDR2 YFSETQ. The CDR3 spans 15 residues. The CDR3: CASSLGVTGMVVEYF. CDR3 in DNA: TGCGCCAGCAGCTTGGGCGTGACAGGGATGGTTGTGGAGTACTTC.

The table lists this clonotype with many counts. This chain connects TRBV12-3 or TRBV12-4 to TRBJ1-5, with unresolved D. V was shortened by 7 bases and J by 7 bases, with 14 bases between the two germline ends. The CDR3 contains 13 residues. CDR3 protein: CASTMKVEQPQHF. The CDR3 DNA reads TGTGCCAGCACCATGAAAGTTGAGCAGCCCCAGCATTTT.

This clonotype was counted at least ten times. The chain uses TRBV19 and TRBJ2-5; D is undetermined. This CDR3 contains 12 residues. Germline CDR1 LNHDA, CDR2 SQIVND (reference sequence). V lost 3 bases and J 5 bases, leaving 7 bases between the germline ends. CDR3 loop: CASSMCRETQYF. CDR3 sequence (DNA): TGTGCCAGTAGTATGTGCAGGGAGACCCAGTACTTC.

This clonotype was observed many times. The rearrangement joins TRBV29-1 to TRBJ2-7; D is possibly TRBD2 (5 bases). Trimming removed 0 bases from V and 3 bases from J, with 18 bases in between. Germline V gene lookup returns CDR1 SQVTM and CDR2 ANQGSEA. The CDR3 totals 16 residues. The CDR3 nucleotides are TGCAGCGTTGAAGAACCCCCGGTAAAGGACTTCTACGAGCAGTACTTC. It encodes CSVEEPPVKDFYEQYF.

This clonotype was counted ten times or more. The rearrangement joins TRBV11-2 to TRBJ1-5, with D unresolved. This CDR3 is built from 15 residues. CDR1 is SGHAT and CDR2 is FQNNGV in the germline V gene. The V gene lost 0 bases and the J gene lost 0 bases, with 6 bases spanning the gap. The CDR3 DNA reads TGTGCCAGCAGCTTAGAGGGAAATAGCAATCAGCCCCAGCATTTT. The encoded protein is CASSLEGNSNQPQHF.

This clonotype has a count of ten or more. The V and J genes are TRBV6-2 or TRBV6-3 and TRBJ2-7; D gene ambiguous. V lost 0 bases and J 2 bases, leaving 14 bases between the germline ends. The CDR3 is 16 residues long. The germline gives CDR1 MNHEY, CDR2 SVGEGT. The CDR3 DNA reads TGTGCCAGCAGTTACTCGCCAAGGGTGGGCGCCTACGAGCAGTACTTC. The encoded protein is CASSYSPRVGAYEQYF.

At least ten counts were recorded for this clonotype. The rearrangement joins TRBV12-3 or TRBV12-4 to TRBJ1-3; 7 bases match TRBD1. The J segment lost 3 bases and the V segment lost 8 bases, leaving 4 bases of the junction unmatched. The length of the CDR3 is 13 residues. The CDR3 is CASWDRGGNTIYF. CDR3 coding DNA: TGTGCCAGCTGGGACAGAGGTGGAAACACCATATATTTT.

This clonotype was observed at least ten times. This chain links TRBV7-2 with TRBJ2-7, with D possibly TRBD1 on 6 matching bases. V was clipped by 5 bases and J by 9 bases, with 17 bases between them. CDR3 size: 13 residues. The germline V gene has CDR1 SGHTA and CDR2 FQGNSA. CDR3 in amino acids: CASSPDSSYGQYF. CDR3 sequence (DNA): TGTGCCAGCAGCCCGGACAGTTCCTATGGGCAGTACTTC.

This clonotype appeared many times. The rearrangement uses TRBV30 and TRBJ2-7, with a possible D match to TRBD1 (7 bases). The V end lost 4 bases, the J end lost 6 bases, and 19 bases lay between the germline ends. The CDR3 spans 14 residues. Germline CDR1 GTSNPN, CDR2 SVGIG (reference sequence). The CDR3 here is CAWTGGSLPIEQYF. CDR3 DNA: TGTGCCTGGACAGGGGGGTCCCTCCCCATCGAGCAGTACTTC.

This clonotype occurred many times. The chain has TRBV6-2 or TRBV6-3 and TRBJ2-2; 8 bases are shared with TRBD2. V was clipped by 2 bases and J by 6 bases; unmatched bases: 2. From germline, CDR1 is MNHEY and CDR2 SVGEGT. The CDR3 covers 14 residues. CDR3 DNA: TGTGCCAGCAGTTACCGGGGGGGCGCCGGGGAGCTGTTTTTT. Translated: CASSYRGGAGELFF.